Presented here are 12 T cell receptor beta chains from one specimen sequenced in a study of T cells in women clearing cervical HPV infection. Clones were read by immunoSEQ multiplex PCR, and TCRdb kept only the in-frame ones, dropping some. The data include about 37,000 clones; the top ten clones carry roughly 1.5%. Sequencing was carried out using blood buffy coat. These receptors were obtained from a woman between 18 and 70 years old with a cervical HPV16 infection that either progressed to CIN3+ or cleared (not recorded which).

Note on this clone: The read halts 3 residues ahead of the CDR3 end, with the missing end drawn from the germline J gene. The V gene is TRBV7-9, the J gene TRBJ2-1, with D maybe TRBD2 (5 bases). The germline CDR1 and CDR2 sequences are SEHNR and FQNEAQ (reference sequence). This CDR3 spans 15 amino acids. Trimming took off 3 bases at V and 3 bases at J, with 12 bases between the two ends. The CDR3: CASSLGAGFYNEQFF. The part of the CDR3 DNA that was read is TGTGCCAGCAGCTTGGGCGCGGGCTTCTACAATGAG.

About this clone itself: Read data end 3 residues before the CDR3 end; the end is taken from the germline J gene. The genes are TRBV20-1 and TRBJ2-7; 7 nucleotides agree with TRBD1. Per germline, CDR1 DFQATT and CDR2 SNEGSKA (reference sequence). J lost 4 bases, V lost 5 bases, and 14 bases had no gene match. CDR3 size: 15 residues. The CDR3 here is CSALRASGTEYEQYF. The part of the CDR3 DNA that was read is TGCAGTGCTCTCAGGGCCTCCGGGACAGAATACGAG.

As concerns this clone: The CDR3 goes on 3 residues after the read ends, and that part is filled in from the germline J gene. The genes are TRBV5-6 and TRBJ1-2; 9 bases map to TRBD1. V gave up 4 bases and J gave up 7 bases; unmatched junction bases: 8. This CDR3 comprises 14 residues. CDR1 and CDR2 (germline): SGHDT, YYEEEE. This CDR3 reads CASSTRTGVVGYTF. The DNA read from the CDR3 is TGTGCCAGCAGCACGAGGACAGGGGTGGTTGGC.

In regard to this clone: The read terminates 3 residues before the CDR3 end, so the remaining end is supplied by the germline J gene. The chain joins TRBV7-6 to TRBJ2-2, with TRBD2 matching 13 bases. The CDR3 is 16 residues long. V lost 2 bases, J lost 6 bases, and 3 bases stayed unmatched. Germline V lookup: CDR1 SGHVS, CDR2 FNYEAQ. The part of the CDR3 DNA that was read is TGTGCCAGCAGCTTACTAACTAGCGGGGGGGCCGGGGAG. Protein sequence: CASSLLTSGGAGE. The CDR3 as a whole reads CASSLLTSGGAGELFF. Filled out from reference TRBV7-6 and TRBJ2-2, the complete variable domain reads GAGVSQSPRYKVTKRGQDVALRCDPISGHVSLYWYRQALGQGPEFLTYFNYEAQQDKSGLPNDRFSAERPEGSISTLTIQRTEQRDSAMYRCASSLLTSGGAGELFFGEGSRLTVL.

Concerning this clone: The read halts 3 residues ahead of the CDR3 end, with the missing end drawn from the germline J gene. The chain uses TRBV7-6 and TRBJ1-5; D might be TRBD1 (5 bases). The germline V gene has CDR1 SGHVS and CDR2 FNYEAQ. The CDR3 is made up of 17 amino acids. Trimming cost V 1 base and J 6 bases, with 19 bases left between them. The part of the CDR3 DNA that was read is TGTGCCAGCAGCTTAGTCCCCCGGGGGTCAGTGGGTCAGCCC. It codes for CASSLVPRGSVGQP. The full-length CDR3 reads as CASSLVPRGSVGQPQHF.

Points on this clone: With the read ending 3 residues before the CDR3 end, the germline J gene is used to fill in that end. This chain uses TRBV7-2 with TRBJ2-3, with unresolved D. CDR3 length: 12 residues. CDR1 and CDR2 (germline): SGHTA, FQGNSA. Trimming cost V 3 bases and J 6 bases, with 7 bases left between them. CDR3 DNA (partial): TGTGCCAGCAGCTTCGTACGGGATACG. Protein product: CASSFVRDT. The whole CDR3 reads CASSFVRDTQYF.

Notes on this clone: From the germline J gene comes the end of the CDR3, since the read stops 3 residues before it. The V and J genes are TRBV10-3 and TRBJ2-4; 7 bases are a match to TRBD1. Germline CDR1 and CDR2: ENHRY and SYGVKD. CDR3 length: 17 residues. CDR3 bases read: TGTGCCATCAGGAGACAGGGCCTAGTTGCGGTTTCATATGGT. This translates into CAIRRQGLVAVSYG. The full CDR3 reads CAIRRQGLVAVSYGQYF.

About this clone itself: The CDR3 is cut off 3 residues early in the read; its end comes from the germline J gene. The chain carries TRBV7-9 and TRBJ1-2, with no clear D. CDR1 and CDR2 from the germline V gene are SEHNR and FQNEAQ (reference sequence). This CDR3 is built from 12 residues. CDR3: CASSPERLGYTF. Incomplete CDR3 DNA: TGTGCCAGCAGCCCAGAACGTTTAGGC.

CDR3 sequence reads: CASSRSSRDRGNRAEAFF. CDR3 DNA, as far as it was read: TGTGCCAGTAGTCGATCGTCCCGAGACAGGGGGAATCGCGCTGAA. The V and J genes are TRBV19 and TRBJ1-1; 9 bases match TRBD1. The CDR3 goes on 3 residues after the read ends, and that part is filled in from the germline J gene. Germline V lookup: CDR1 LNHDA, CDR2 SQIVND (reference sequence). CDR3 length: 18 residues. The J segment lost 6 bases and the V segment lost 5 bases, leaving 19 bases of the junction unmatched.

With regard to this clone: The read ends 3 residues shy of where the CDR3 ends; the end is completed using the germline J gene. The V and J genes are TRBV18 and TRBJ1-1, with D perhaps matching TRBD1 (5 bases). CDR1 is KGHSH and CDR2 is LQKENI in the germline V gene. This CDR3 is 14 amino acids long. The covered CDR3 bases are TGTGCCAGCTCACCACGGGGACTCCGGGGGACA. It translates to CASSPRGLRGT. The entire CDR3 is CASSPRGLRGTAFF.

Turning to this clone: Read coverage stops 3 residues before the CDR3 terminus; the germline J gene supplies the remainder. The chain joins TRBV6-4 to TRBJ2-5; TRBD1 might be the D (6 bases). V was pared by 4 bases and J by 5 bases, with 20 bases between. Germline-derived CDR1 and CDR2 are MRHNA and SNTAGT. The CDR3 sequence is 16 residues long. Partial CDR3 DNA: TGTGCCAGCAGTGCCACGGGACATATCTTGGGGGAGACC. This encodes CASSATGHILGET. The whole CDR3 protein is CASSATGHILGETQYF.

Comment on this clone: Sequencing ends 3 residues short of the CDR3 end; the germline J gene provides the rest. The chain is built from TRBV20-1 and TRBJ2-3; D is perhaps TRBD1 (5 bases). The germline CDR1 and CDR2 sequences are DFQATT and SNEGSKA (reference sequence). This CDR3 spans 13 amino acids. CDR3 bases read: TGCAGTGCCGACTGGGGCAGCGAAGAGACG. Encoded protein: CSADWGSEET. The entire CDR3 protein is CSADWGSEETQYF.